Each of the 29 T cell receptor beta chains below was sequenced from the same sample in a study of shared clonotypes between healthy human individuals (dated by TCRdb to 2020 to 2022). The library was obtained by the immunoSEQ multiplex PCR assay. Sourced from immuneACCESS, this table was stored by TCRdb with only in-frame sequences that have V and J called. A share of the clones is absent; for the studies checked, an unresolved V gene accounts for under half, and the remainder has no known explanation. Across this sample there are 560,000 or so clones, with roughly 95% seen only once. Clones ranked in the top ten supply about 0.11% of the sample. CD8 naive samples were obtained by positive selection for CCR7 among CD45RO-negative cells, yielding a CD45RA+CCR7+ population from which TemRA cells were excluded. What was sequenced was naive CD8+ T cells sorted from blood. The cell subset or site label corresponds to: CD45RA+CCR7+. The receptors shown here come from a woman in her 30s in good health.

The rearrangement uses TRBV7-9 and TRBJ1-1, with D possibly TRBD1 on 5 matching bases. Germline V lookup: CDR1 SEHNR, CDR2 FQNEAQ (reference sequence). The CDR3 is 16 amino acids. V was shortened by 5 bases and J by 5 bases, with 21 bases between the two germline ends. The CDR3 reads CASSPPRGSSGTEAFF. CDR3 DNA sequence: TGTGCCAGCAGCCCCCCGCGGGGGTCAAGTGGGACTGAAGCTTTCTTT.

The V call is TRBV6-6, the J call TRBJ2-2; D is unclear. This CDR3 comprises 13 residues. Germline CDR1 reads MNHNY; CDR2 reads SVGAGI (reference sequence). Trimming took 2 bases from V and 2 from J, leaving 3 bases between them. DNA of the CDR3: TGTGCCAGCAGTTACCTCAACACCGGGGAGCTGTTTTTT. As protein: CASSYLNTGELFF.

The chain's CDR3 is CASSLGRGSRVYEQYF. The CDR3 DNA reads TGTGCCAGCAGCTTAGGTCGGGGATCCCGCGTCTACGAGCAGTACTTC. V usage is TRBV11-1 and J usage is TRBJ2-7; possible D gene TRBD2, 5 bases. The CDR3 covers 16 residues. V lost 1 base, J lost 3 bases, and 16 bases lay in between. Germline-derived CDR1 and CDR2 are SGHAT and FQDESV (reference sequence).

The chain employs TRBV7-9 and TRBJ1-5; D is perhaps TRBD1 (6 bases). This CDR3 is 17 amino acids long. With 3 bases removed from V and 3 bases from J, the gap between germline ends came to 18 bases. Germline V gene lookup returns CDR1 SEHNR and CDR2 FQNEAQ (reference sequence). The CDR3 nucleotides read TGTGCCAGCAGCTTCGGGGGGCAGGGCCAAATCAATCAGCCCCAGCATTTT. Its protein is CASSFGGQGQINQPQHF.

The V gene is TRBV19, the J gene TRBJ1-1; unclear D gene. The CDR3 is 14 amino acids. Per the germline V gene, CDR1 is LNHDA and CDR2 is SQIVND (reference sequence). Trimming removed 5 bases from V and 4 bases from J, with 14 bases in between. The CDR3 bases are TGTGCCAGTAGTCTCCCCGAAGGTATCACTGAAGCTTTCTTT. Residues: CASSLPEGITEAFF.

The V call is TRBV9, the J call TRBJ2-3, with 9 bases aligning to TRBD2. CDR3 length: 16 amino acids. V lost 5 bases, J lost 4 bases, and 11 bases stayed unmatched. CDR1 and CDR2 (germline): SGDLS, YYNGEE. In DNA form, the CDR3 reads TGTGCCAGCAGGCAATCTAGCGGGAAAGAAGCAGATACGCAGTATTTT. Its translation: CASRQSSGKEADTQYF.

The chain is built from TRBV7-2 and TRBJ1-5; the D gene is possibly TRBD1 (6 bases). CDR3 size: 15 residues. CDR1 and CDR2 from the germline V gene are SGHTA and FQGNSA. Trimming took 3 bases from V and 7 from J, leaving 16 bases between them. The CDR3 loop reads CASSFGLGAGQPQHF. DNA for the CDR3: TGTGCCAGCAGCTTCGGCTTGGGGGCCGGGCAGCCCCAGCATTTT.

The V gene is TRBV19, the J gene TRBJ1-1; unclear D gene. V was clipped by 7 bases and J by 3 bases, with 12 bases between them. The germline V gene has CDR1 LNHDA and CDR2 SQIVND (reference sequence). This CDR3 is built from 13 residues. This CDR3 reads CASTMGKYTEAFF. The CDR3 bases are TGTGCCAGTACCATGGGGAAATACACTGAAGCTTTCTTT.

This chain links TRBV29-1 with TRBJ1-1, with 7 bases identical to TRBD1. In germline, CDR1 is SQVTM, CDR2 ANQGSEA. J lost 3 bases, V lost 3 bases, and 1 base had no gene match. CDR3 length: 12 residues. This CDR3 is CSVDTGDTEAFF. The CDR3 region has the DNA TGCAGCGTTGATACAGGGGACACTGAAGCTTTCTTT.

The chain recombines TRBV6-1 with TRBJ1-1; D is ambiguous. The CDR3 length is 12 residues. V lost 1 base and J 7 bases, leaving 7 bases between the germline ends. Germline values: CDR1 MNHNS, CDR2 SASEGT. The CDR3 here is CASSEDVIEAFF. For the CDR3, the DNA is TGTGCCAGCAGTGAAGACGTCATTGAAGCTTTCTTT.

This chain connects TRBV27 to TRBJ1-5; 9 nucleotides match TRBD1. V shed 2 bases, J shed 4 bases, and the junction held 3 bases outside the gene matches. Germline values: CDR1 MNHEY, CDR2 SMNVEV (reference sequence). The CDR3 sequence is 15 residues long. The DNA for the CDR3 is TGTGCCAGCAGTTTAGGGACAGGGCCGAATCAGCCCCAGCATTTT. It is translated as CASSLGTGPNQPQHF.

The V call is TRBV11-2, the J call TRBJ2-2, with D possibly being TRBD2 (5 bases). Germline V CDR1 and CDR2: SGHAT, FQNNGV. The ends were cut back, 1 base at V and 4 bases at J, with 13 bases in the middle. This CDR3 region has 16 residues. In DNA form, the CDR3 reads TGTGCCAGCAGCTTAGTGCGGAGCAGCGGCACCGGGGAGCTGTTTTTT. This codes for CASSLVRSSGTGELFF.

The gene calls are TRBV11-2 and TRBJ2-2; 10 bases are a match to TRBD2. Germline V gene data show CDR1 as SGHAT and CDR2 as FQNNGV. With 0 bases clipped from V and 4 bases from J, the junction kept 8 bases outside the gene matches. The CDR3 consists of 18 residues. CDR3 region: CASSLDLSLAGVTGELFF. CDR3 in DNA: TGTGCCAGCAGCTTAGATCTGAGCCTAGCGGGAGTCACCGGGGAGCTGTTTTTT.

J is TRBJ2-5 and V is TRBV28; 7 bases line up with TRBD1. CDR1 and CDR2 from the germline V gene are MDHEN and SYDVKM. This CDR3 is built from 17 residues. The J segment lost 5 bases and the V segment lost 3 bases, leaving 15 bases of the junction unmatched. The CDR3 DNA is TGTGCCAGCAGTTTCGGCGCCCTGGACAGGTCGGGGGAGACCCAGTACTTC. This codes for CASSFGALDRSGETQYF.

V and J are TRBV6-1 and TRBJ1-1; D is possibly TRBD1 (6 bases). Germline V CDR1 and CDR2: MNHNS, SASEGT. The CDR3 totals 13 residues. Trimming shortened V by 8 bases and J by 4 bases, and 14 bases separated the two germline ends. CDR3 sequence: CASGDNLVTEAFF. For the CDR3, the DNA is TGTGCCAGCGGGGACAATCTGGTCACTGAAGCTTTCTTT.

The rearrangement uses TRBV2 and TRBJ2-3; maybe TRBD2 (7 bases). The CDR3 totals 16 residues. CDR1 is SNHLY, CDR2 FYNNEI, per germline. V dropped 3 bases and J dropped 7 bases, with 20 bases sitting between them. The CDR3 protein is CASSDWGGENLNTQYF. CDR3 nucleotide sequence: TGTGCCAGCAGTGATTGGGGGGGCGAAAATCTAAATACGCAGTATTTT. The complete variable domain, with remaining parts taken from reference TRBV2 and TRBJ2-3, reads EPEVTQTPSHQVTQMGQEVILRCVPISNHLYFYWYRQILGQKVEFLVSFYNNEISEKSEIFDDQFSVERPDGSNFTLKIRSTKLEDSAMYFCASSDWGGENLNTQYFGPGTRLTVL.

J is TRBJ1-2 and V is TRBV5-1; D is perhaps TRBD1 (5 bases). The V end lost 0 bases, the J end lost 7 bases, and 13 bases lay between the germline ends. Germline loops: CDR1 SGHRS, CDR2 YFSETQ. The CDR3 contains 14 residues. The CDR3, as DNA: TGCGCCAGCAGCTTGGCCTTAGGGACTGGTGGCTACACCTTC. Translated, it gives CASSLALGTGGYTF.

The chain uses TRBV4-1 and TRBJ1-6; 7 bases agree with TRBD1. The trim removed 0 bases at V and 11 bases at J, leaving 10 bases unmatched. The CDR3 loop spans 16 amino acids. Per germline, CDR1 MGHRA and CDR2 YSYEKL. This CDR3 is CASSQEFRQGAPPLHF. CDR3 DNA: TGCGCCAGCAGCCAAGAATTTCGACAGGGTGCGCCACCCCTCCACTTT.

The CDR3, as DNA: TGTGCCAGCACTGGGGGCAGGGGAGACTATGGCTACACCTTC. This codes for CASTGGRGDYGYTF. The chain employs TRBV2 and TRBJ1-2; possible D gene TRBD1, 6 bases. The CDR3 extends over 14 amino acids. Germline V gene sequence: CDR1 SNHLY, CDR2 FYNNEI. The V and J ends lost 7 bases and 3 bases respectively, with 15 bases between them.

The chain recombines TRBV19 with TRBJ2-2, with 7 positions matching TRBD1. There are 14 residues in the CDR3. The J segment lost 2 bases and the V segment lost 6 bases, leaving 3 bases of the junction unmatched. From germline, CDR1 is LNHDA and CDR2 SQIVND (reference sequence). The CDR3 nucleotides read TGTGCCAGTAGCGGGACAGCAAACACCGGGGAGCTGTTTTTT. This translates into CASSGTANTGELFF.

The chain joins TRBV7-8 to TRBJ1-2; D perhaps matches TRBD1 (5 bases). The CDR3 totals 15 residues. V lost 5 bases to trimming and J lost 3 bases, with 16 bases between them. Germline V gene data show CDR1 as SGHVS and CDR2 as FQNEAQ. For the CDR3, the DNA is TGTGCCAGCAGCGTAGAGCCCGGGACGGACTATGGCTACACCTTC. It encodes CASSVEPGTDYGYTF.

The rearrangement joins TRBV5-1 to TRBJ1-1; 10 nucleotides align to TRBD1. The CDR3 totals 20 residues. After removal of 0 bases from V and 0 bases from J, the junction contained 14 bases not matched to a gene. Germline values: CDR1 SGHRS, CDR2 YFSETQ. As DNA, the CDR3 is TGCGCCAGCAGCTTGGTCTGGGGTTACGGGACAGGGGACATGAACACTGAAGCTTTCTTT. It specifies CASSLVWGYGTGDMNTEAFF.

This clone was seen just once. The chain is built from TRBV27 and TRBJ1-2, with TRBD1 identical over 8 bases. Germline values: CDR1 MNHEY, CDR2 SMNVEV (reference sequence). The CDR3 totals 14 residues. V dropped 7 bases and J dropped 8; count of bases not matched to a gene: 12. DNA of the CDR3: TGTGCCAGCACCCCTTCGCCCAGGGGGCAAGGCTACACCTTC. Translating gives CASTPSPRGQGYTF.

V and J are TRBV4-2 and TRBJ2-2; 7 positions agree with TRBD2. Germline-derived CDR1 and CDR2 are LGHNA and YNFKEQ. The CDR3 spans 17 residues. Trimming cost V 1 base and J 7 bases; bases outside gene matches: 12. CDR3 residues: CASSQAAGLQESGELFF. DNA for the CDR3: TGTGCCAGCAGCCAAGCAGCGGGGCTCCAGGAGAGCGGGGAGCTGTTTTTT.

This rearrangement joins TRBV5-1 to TRBJ1-3; D unresolved. The CDR3 spans 15 residues. V lost 7 bases and J 0 bases, leaving 14 bases between the germline ends. The germline V gene has CDR1 SGHRS and CDR2 YFSETQ. Written as DNA, the CDR3 is TGCGCCAGCCGACTAGACCCGCGCTCTGGAAACACCATATATTTT. It translates to CASRLDPRSGNTIYF.

This clone was recorded once. This chain uses TRBV10-3 with TRBJ1-5, with a tentative D call TRBD1 (6 bases). The CDR3 sequence is 14 residues long. V lost 0 bases, J lost 5 bases, and 8 bases lay in between. CDR1 is ENHRY and CDR2 is SYGVKD in the germline V gene. The CDR3 here is CAISESDSYQPQHF. The DNA of the CDR3 is TGTGCCATCAGTGAGTCGGACAGCTATCAGCCCCAGCATTTT.

Only one count was recorded for this clone. The rearrangement uses TRBV27 and TRBJ2-1, with D perhaps given as TRBD1 or TRBD2 (6 bases each). This CDR3 contains 15 residues. Germline CDR1 reads MNHEY; CDR2 reads SMNVEV (reference sequence). V was shortened by 8 bases and J by 2 bases, with 16 bases between the two germline ends. The CDR3 DNA reads TGTGCCAGCGTTCAGGACGGGGGCACCTACAATGAGCAGTTCTTC. This encodes CASVQDGGTYNEQFF.

The chain has TRBV9 and TRBJ2-2; D remains unclear. The CDR3 is made up of 13 amino acids. Trimming stripped 8 bases from V and 3 bases from J, with 11 bases between. Germline values: CDR1 SGDLS, CDR2 YYNGEE. CDR3 amino acids: CASRHTDTGELFF. The CDR3, as DNA: TGTGCCAGTCGTCACACTGACACCGGGGAGCTGTTTTTT.

In nucleotides, the CDR3 is TGTGCCAGCAGCTTAGCGAACAGGCCCCCGAACACTGAAGCTTTCTTT. This codes for CASSLANRPPNTEAFF. V gene TRBV7-2 combines with J gene TRBJ1-1, with D perhaps TRBD1 (5 bases). Per germline, CDR1 SGHTA and CDR2 FQGNSA. V was clipped by 0 bases and J by 1 base, with 12 bases between them. The CDR3 runs to 16 residues.